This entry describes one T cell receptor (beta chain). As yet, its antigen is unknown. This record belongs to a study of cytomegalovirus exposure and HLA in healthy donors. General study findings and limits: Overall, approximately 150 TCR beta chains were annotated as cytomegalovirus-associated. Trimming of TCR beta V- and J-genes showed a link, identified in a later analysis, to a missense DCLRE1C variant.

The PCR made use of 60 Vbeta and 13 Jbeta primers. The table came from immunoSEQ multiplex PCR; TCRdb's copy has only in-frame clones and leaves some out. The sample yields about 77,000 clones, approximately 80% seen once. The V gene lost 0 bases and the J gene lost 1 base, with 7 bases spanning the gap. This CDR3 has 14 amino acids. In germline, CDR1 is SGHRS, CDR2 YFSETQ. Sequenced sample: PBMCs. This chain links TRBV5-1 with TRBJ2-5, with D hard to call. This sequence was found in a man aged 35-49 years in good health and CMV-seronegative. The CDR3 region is CASSLASSQETQYF. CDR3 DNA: TGCGCCAGCAGCTTGGCCTCCAGCCAAGAGACCCAGTACTTC. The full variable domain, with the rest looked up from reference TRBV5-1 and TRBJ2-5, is KAGVTQTPRYLIKTRGQQVTLSCSPISGHRSVSWYQQTPGQGLQFLFEYFSETQRNKGNFPGRFSGRQFSNSRSEMNVSTLELGDSALYLCASSLASSQETQYFGPGTRLLVL.